What follows is one T cell receptor beta chain and its context. The target antigen is unknown. The germline CDR1 and CDR2 sequences are SGDLS and YYNGEE. The CDR3 loop spans 14 amino acids. The junction had 3 bases not matched to a gene; V was cut back by 4 bases and J by 1 base. These data belong to a study of a mutant IDH1 vaccine in newly diagnosed glioma. Across the study: Treatment recipients were about 62% male and around 40% female, and their mean age was around 40 years.

The protocol was immunoSEQ multiplex PCR, while the TCRdb copy is restricted to in-frame clones and leaves out a portion. The sample lists about 50,000 clones, about 81% occurring once. Time point of the sample: week 47, end of study. With topical imiquimod, each dose of the vaccine consisted of 300 ug of mutant IDH1 20-mer peptide. The source is a woman in her twenties or thirties with glioma. Some clones in this sample may be carry-over from other donors' samples. J is TRBJ2-3 and V is TRBV9, with 7 bases that match TRBD2. The specimen was PBMCs, collected from a glioma patient whose treatment included an IDH1 peptide vaccine. The CDR3 is CASSLGGGTDTQYF. CDR3 nucleotide sequence: TGTGCCAGCAGCCTTGGGGGGGGCACAGATACGCAGTATTTT. The full variable domain, with the rest looked up from reference TRBV9 and TRBJ2-3, is DSGVTQTPKHLITATGQRVTLRCSPRSGDLSVYWYQQSLDQGLQFLIQYYNGEERAKGNILERFSAQQFPDLHSELNLSSLELGDSALYFCASSLGGGTDTQYFGPGTRLTVL.